Following are 18 T cell receptor beta chains from one sample sequenced in a study of T-cell memory formation after mild COVID-19. TCRdb analysed the 5' RACE reads with MiXCR anew, one entry per CDR3 protein. This sample carries around 410,000 distinct CDR3 sequences, under 25% of them seen once, and the ten largest clones take around 13%. Sequenced input: PBMCs or a T cell subset sorted from them (not recorded which). These receptors were taken from an adult woman who had mild COVID-19 (a few samples of this study predate the infection). Cell type and time point are not known.

For this clonotype: The junction does not match germline at one end; this may be a read error. V usage is TRBV25-1 and J usage is TRBJ2-6; D remains ambiguous. This CDR3 has 11 amino acids. CDR1 is MGHDK and CDR2 is SYGVNS in the germline V gene. This CDR3 is CASSRANVLTF. As DNA, the CDR3 is TGTGCCAGCTCTCGGGCCAACGTCCTGACTTTC.

This clonotype was observed a few times. V usage is TRBV11-3 and J usage is TRBJ1-6; D gene uncertain. Germline loops: CDR1 SGHNT, CDR2 YENEEA. Trimming took 8 bases from V and 5 from J, leaving 10 bases between them. The CDR3 is made up of 13 amino acids. The DNA of the CDR3 is TGTGCCAGCGGAGAACAGAATAATTCACCCCTCCACTTT. It is translated as CASGEQNNSPLHF.

This clonotype was picked up a small number of times. The chain combines TRBV12-3 or TRBV12-4 with TRBJ2-7; D ambiguous. The V gene lost 5 bases and the J gene lost 0 bases, with 14 bases spanning the gap. This CDR3 region has 15 residues. The CDR3 DNA reads TGTGCCAGCAGTAAGGACCTGTTAGGCTCCTACGAGCAGTACTTC. This translates into CASSKDLLGSYEQYF.

This chain connects TRBV6-7 to TRBJ1-2; 7 bases fit TRBD1. TRBV6-7 is flagged as an ORF with uncertain function. The J segment lost 0 bases and the V segment lost 6 bases, leaving 7 bases of the junction unmatched. The CDR3 runs to 15 residues. CDR3 DNA: TGTGCCAGCAGCCAGAGACAGGGAGCTAACTATGGCTACACCTTC. Translated: CASSQRQGANYGYTF.

This clonotype was recorded many times. The genes are TRBV5-8 and TRBJ2-5; 8 bases map to TRBD1. Germline V gene data show CDR1 as SGHTS and CDR2 as YDEGEE. The CDR3 length is 14 residues. Trimming removed 7 bases from V and 2 bases from J; junction bases left unmatched: 7. The CDR3 nucleotides are TGTGCCAGCGGACAGGGTGGTCCGCAAGAGACCCAGTACTTC. Its translation is CASGQGGPQETQYF.

V gene TRBV7-2 combines with J gene TRBJ2-3, with no clear D. Germline CDR1 SGHTA, CDR2 FQGNSA. The CDR3 is made up of 15 amino acids. The germline V and J ends were trimmed by 6 bases and 2 bases, with 15 bases remaining between them. CDR3 nucleotide sequence: TGTGCCAGCAGTCACCGGCCCAGTGACACAGATACGCAGTATTTT. This sequence encodes CASSHRPSDTDTQYF.

The chain combines TRBV5-1 with TRBJ2-2, with D perhaps TRBD1 (5 bases). In germline, CDR1 is SGHRS, CDR2 YFSETQ. This CDR3 has 15 amino acids. V dropped 2 bases and J dropped 0 bases, with 8 bases sitting between them. CDR3 loop: CASSFMGPNTGELFF. In nucleotides, the CDR3 is TGCGCCAGCAGCTTCATGGGGCCGAACACCGGGGAGCTGTTTTTT.

V usage is TRBV19 and J usage is TRBJ2-7; D is possibly TRBD1 (5 bases). V shed 5 bases and J shed 1 base, with 9 bases lying between them. Germline V gene sequence: CDR1 LNHDA, CDR2 SQIVND (reference sequence). The CDR3 extends over 13 amino acids. The CDR3 coding sequence is TGTGCCAGTAGTGAGGACACATCCTACGAGCAGTACTTC. Translated: CASSEDTSYEQYF.

This clonotype occurred a few times. CDR3 loop: CASSSRSNQPQHF. The CDR3 DNA reads as TGTGCCAGTAGTTCCAGGAGCAATCAGCCCCAGCATTTT. The chain recombines TRBV19 with TRBJ1-5; D is uncertain. Germline V gene data show CDR1 as LNHDA and CDR2 as SQIVND (reference sequence). V dropped 5 bases and J dropped 1 base, with 6 bases sitting between them. The CDR3 loop spans 13 amino acids.

This sequence joins TRBV27 and TRBJ2-6; D is unresolved. The CDR3 is 16 amino acids. Looked up from germline, CDR1 is MNHEY and CDR2 is SMNVEV (reference sequence). The V end lost 0 bases, the J end lost 4 bases, and 10 bases lay between the germline ends. CDR3 in amino acids: CASSLSVGTGANVLTF. The CDR3 DNA sequence: TGTGCCAGCAGTTTATCGGTGGGAACCGGGGCCAACGTCCTGACTTTC.

V is TRBV24-1 and J is TRBJ2-7, with D tentatively TRBD2 (5 bases). The CDR3 has 13 residues. Germline lookup yields CDR1 KGHDR and CDR2 SFDVKD. V was cut by 1 base and J by 6 bases, with 9 bases left in between. The CDR3 is CATSDLIGLEQYF. In DNA form, the CDR3 reads TGTGCCACCAGTGATTTAATCGGACTCGAGCAGTACTTC.

The V and J genes are TRBV6-5 and TRBJ1-3; D not certain. Germline V lookup: CDR1 MNHEY, CDR2 SVGAGI. V was trimmed by 5 bases and J by 3 bases, leaving 14 bases between them. This CDR3 comprises 15 residues. CDR3 nucleotides: TGTGCCAGCAGTAGCAGAGTGAAGAGTGGAAACACCATATATTTT. Its translation is CASSSRVKSGNTIYF.

The chain recombines TRBV7-9 with TRBJ2-7, with TRBD2 as a possible D gene (5 bases). CDR1 is SEHNR, CDR2 FQNEAQ, per germline (reference sequence). This CDR3 spans 15 amino acids. V lost 0 bases and J lost 4, with 13 bases in between. The chain's CDR3 is CASSLASLRAYEQYF. The DNA of the CDR3 is TGTGCCAGCAGCTTAGCTTCCTTGCGGGCGTACGAGCAGTACTTC. The entire variable domain, with the rest obtained from reference TRBV7-9 and TRBJ2-7, is as follows: DTGVSQNPRHKITKRGQNVTFRCDPISEHNRLYWYRQTLGQGPEFLTYFQNEAQLEKSRLLSDRFSAERPKGSFSTLEIQRTEQGDSAMYLCASSLASLRAYEQYFGPGTRLTVT.

This clonotype was seen a few times. The J gene is TRBJ2-5, the V gene TRBV19; TRBD2 aligns across 7 bases. Trimming took 2 bases from V and 4 from J; bases not matched to a gene: 7. Germline loops: CDR1 LNHDA, CDR2 SQIVND (reference sequence). The CDR3 has 15 residues. The CDR3 nucleotides are TGTGCCAGTAGTATAAGTGTCGGACTAGGAGAGACCCAGTACTTC. This sequence encodes CASSISVGLGETQYF. Drawing the rest from reference TRBV19 and TRBJ2-5, the complete variable domain is DGGITQSPKYLFRKEGQNVTLSCEQNLNHDAMYWYRQDPGQGLRLIYYSQIVNDFQKGDIAEGYSVSREKKESFPLTVTSAQKNPTAFYLCASSISVGLGETQYFGPGTRLLVL.

This clonotype was counted many times. The DNA for the CDR3 is TGTGCCAGCAGTCTGGGGGTGTCCTACAATGAGCAGTTCTTC. Its translation is CASSLGVSYNEQFF. This chain links TRBV12-3 or TRBV12-4 with TRBJ2-1; D is tentatively TRBD1 or TRBD2 (5 bases each). Between the trimmed V and J ends, which lost 5 bases and 1 base, there was a span of 9 bases. CDR3 length: 14 residues.

This clonotype has only a few counts. The V gene is TRBV3-1, the J gene TRBJ2-5; D unclear. Trimming took 1 base from V and 4 from J, leaving 7 bases between them. This CDR3 is 13 amino acids long. From germline, CDR1 is LGHDT and CDR2 YNNKEL (reference sequence). CDR3 in DNA: TGTGCCAGCAGCCAAGCCGGGCCAGAGACCCAGTACTTC. Translated, it gives CASSQAGPETQYF.

CDR3 amino acids: CASKEGGTSSYEQYF. CDR3 nucleotide sequence: TGTGCCAGCAAGGAAGGGGGCACCAGCTCCTACGAGCAGTACTTC. The chain links TRBV12-3 or TRBV12-4 to TRBJ2-7; TRBD1 matches 7 bases. With V trimmed by 7 bases and J by 0 bases, 9 bases remained unmatched. The CDR3 spans 15 residues.

This clonotype was recorded a few times. V usage is TRBV9 and J usage is TRBJ1-4; TRBD1 matches 9 bases. The CDR3 runs to 15 residues. Unmatched junction bases numbered 2, after V lost 3 bases and J lost 2 bases. Per the germline V gene, CDR1 is SGDLS and CDR2 is YYNGEE. CDR3 loop: CASSATGGTNEKLFF. Here the CDR3 DNA reads TGTGCCAGCAGCGCCACAGGGGGCACTAATGAAAAACTGTTTTTT.